Below, 31 T cell receptor beta chains from the same sample are listed, as sequenced in a study of blood T cell repertoires in COVID-19. Only in-frame clones appear in the TCRdb table, and some are missing; sequencing was by immunoSEQ multiplex PCR. The repertoire includes approximately 500,000 clones, around nine tenths of them detected once, and roughly 7.4% sits in the top ten. Sequencing was done on a sample of peripheral blood. The receptors shown here come from a woman between 45 and 65 years old with COVID-19, enrolled during active disease.

The V gene is TRBV30, the J gene TRBJ2-7; D not resolved. CDR1 and CDR2 from the germline V gene are GTSNPN and SVGIG (reference sequence). V lost 3 bases to trimming and J lost 3 bases, with 6 bases between them. This CDR3 is 11 amino acids long. This CDR3 is CAWSEYYEQYF. The CDR3 DNA reads TGTGCCTGGAGCGAGTACTACGAGCAGTACTTC.

The chain recombines TRBV6-6 with TRBJ1-1; 8 bases align to TRBD1. Germline CDR1 reads MNHNY; CDR2 reads SVGAGI (reference sequence). This CDR3 is 15 amino acids long. Losses at the gene ends were 4 bases for V and 1 base for J; bases not matched to a gene: 5. In DNA, the CDR3 is TGTGCCAGCAGTTCCGACAGGGGCCGGAACACTGAAGCTTTCTTT. Protein sequence: CASSSDRGRNTEAFF.

The table lists this clone with a few counts. This chain links TRBV4-1 with TRBJ1-5; 8 bases line up with TRBD1. This CDR3 comprises 18 residues. Germline V lookup: CDR1 MGHRA, CDR2 YSYEKL. V dropped 2 bases and J dropped 9; count of bases not matched to a gene: 18. CDR3 coding DNA: TGCGCCAGCAGCCAAACCCCCGGACAGGGAATGGGAGTGAGGCCCCAGCATTTT. Its protein product is CASSQTPGQGMGVRPQHF.

J is TRBJ1-2 and V is TRBV3-1 (or the pseudogene TRBV3-2); a possible D gene is TRBD1 (5 bases). From germline, CDR1 is LGHDT and CDR2 YNNKEL (reference sequence). V lost 2 bases and J 9 bases, leaving 16 bases between the germline ends. There are 14 residues in the CDR3. This CDR3 is CASSQFTGGNSYTF. CDR3 nucleotides: TGTGCCAGCAGCCAATTCACAGGTGGAAATAGCTACACCTTC.

The chain uses TRBV30 and TRBJ1-1, with 7 bases fitting TRBD1. V dropped 0 bases and J dropped 2; count of bases not matched to a gene: 12. The CDR3 sequence is 17 residues long. Per the germline V gene, CDR1 is GTSNPN and CDR2 is SVGIG (reference sequence). CDR3 coding DNA: TGTGCCTGGAGTGTATCGTTACAGACAGGGATCAACACTGAAGCTTTCTTT. Its protein is CAWSVSLQTGINTEAFF.

The CDR3 loop reads CASSSLFGYTF. DNA of the CDR3: TGTGCCAGCAGCTCCCTCTTTGGCTACACCTTC. The V gene is TRBV3-1 (or the pseudogene TRBV3-2), the J gene TRBJ1-2; D ambiguous. CDR1 is LGHDT, CDR2 YNNKEL, per germline (reference sequence). This CDR3 spans 11 amino acids. V lost 5 bases and J lost 7, with 8 bases in between.

The chain combines TRBV28 with TRBJ2-1, with TRBD2 matching over 10 bases. The V gene end was trimmed by 7 bases and the J gene end by 5 bases; junction bases not matched to a gene: 2. The CDR3 contains 13 residues. Germline lookup yields CDR1 MDHEN and CDR2 SYDVKM. The CDR3 protein is CASKAGGNNEQFF. The CDR3 DNA reads as TGTGCCAGCAAAGCGGGGGGGAACAATGAGCAGTTCTTC.

This chain links TRBV6-5 with TRBJ1-5; D remains unclear. Per the germline V gene, CDR1 is MNHEY and CDR2 is SVGAGI. The V end was cut by 2 bases, the J end by 5 bases, with 7 bases between. CDR3 length equals 13 residues. CDR3 sequence reads: CASSYGPDQPQHF. For the CDR3, the DNA is TGTGCCAGCAGTTACGGTCCAGATCAGCCCCAGCATTTT.

A remark on this clone: The identical CDR3 is also encoded by other nucleotide sequences in the sample. V is TRBV9 and J is TRBJ1-2; D call uncertain. The CDR3 has 12 amino acids. V was shortened by 0 bases and J by 5 bases, with 5 bases between the two germline ends. Germline CDR1 and CDR2: SGDLS and YYNGEE. The CDR3 sequence is CASSVAGYGYTF. Written as DNA, the CDR3 is TGTGCCAGCAGCGTAGCGGGATATGGCTACACCTTC.

The chain couples TRBV27 to TRBJ1-2, with D unclear. Trimming took off 6 bases at V and 2 bases at J, with 10 bases between the two ends. From germline, CDR1 is MNHEY and CDR2 SMNVEV (reference sequence). The CDR3 extends over 13 amino acids. This chain's CDR3 is CASRSTDNYGYTF. The CDR3 nucleotides are TGTGCCAGCAGGTCAACAGACAACTATGGCTACACCTTC.

This clone was seen once. V gene TRBV24-1 combines with J gene TRBJ2-3; 10 positions match TRBD1. The V gene end was trimmed by 3 bases and the J gene end by 6 bases; junction bases not matched to a gene: 20. The germline gives CDR1 KGHDR, CDR2 SFDVKD. CDR3 size: 20 residues. The CDR3 loop is CATSDRPTSDRGARDDTQYF. DNA for the CDR3: TGTGCCACCAGTGATCGACCCACGTCGGACAGGGGGGCGCGGGACGATACGCAGTATTTT.

For this clone: This sample also contains other DNA sequences that code for the same CDR3. The V call is TRBV24-1, the J call TRBJ2-5, with D perhaps matching TRBD1 (5 bases). Trimming stripped 6 bases from V and 4 bases from J, with 8 bases between. This CDR3 has 12 residues. Germline values: CDR1 KGHDR, CDR2 SFDVKD. The CDR3 coding sequence is TGTGCCACCAGTCAGGGTCGAGAGACCCAGTACTTC. It encodes CATSQGRETQYF.

This clone was seen just once. The chain carries TRBV28 and TRBJ1-5; tentatively, D is TRBD1 (6 bases). Trimming removed 3 bases at V and 7 bases at J, with 22 bases between. The CDR3 spans 17 residues. Looked up from germline, CDR1 is MDHEN and CDR2 is SYDVKM. The chain's CDR3 is CASSFNRGGGRGQPQHF. In DNA, the CDR3 is TGTGCCAGCAGTTTCAACCGTGGCGGGGGGCGCGGACAGCCCCAGCATTTT.

Concerning this clone: Other DNA sequences in the same sample also yield this CDR3. The chain has TRBV5-1 and TRBJ2-7; possibly TRBD1 for D (6 bases). Deletions cut 2 bases from V and 4 bases from J, with 16 bases between. The CDR3 covers 15 residues. Germline lookup yields CDR1 SGHRS and CDR2 YFSETQ. CDR3 DNA: TGCGCCAGCAGCTTAGATCCGGGGCAGGGGTACGAGCAGTACTTC. Protein product: CASSLDPGQGYEQYF.

The genes are TRBV10-3 and TRBJ1-2; TRBD1 agrees at 8 bases. The ends lost 2 bases at V and 4 bases at J; junction bases unmatched: 0. CDR1 ENHRY and CDR2 SYGVKD come from the germline V gene. The CDR3 loop spans 13 amino acids. CDR3 sequence (DNA): TGTGCCATCAGTGAGGACAGGGGCTATGGCTACACCTTC. Its protein is CAISEDRGYGYTF.

The gene calls are TRBV27 and TRBJ1-1; D is unresolved. The CDR3 has 13 residues. CDR1 is MNHEY and CDR2 is SMNVEV in the germline V gene (reference sequence). V lost 2 bases to trimming and J lost 4 bases, with 8 bases between them. Here the CDR3 reads CASSLLRGTEAFF. The CDR3 DNA is TGTGCCAGCAGTTTACTCCGGGGCACTGAAGCTTTCTTT.

The chain has TRBV11-1 and TRBJ1-1; D perhaps matches TRBD1 (6 bases). Trimming took off 8 bases at V and 2 bases at J, with 18 bases between the two ends. This CDR3 contains 15 residues. Germline-derived CDR1 and CDR2 are SGHAT and FQDESV (reference sequence). The CDR3 reads CASGGAVYSNTEAFF. The DNA for the CDR3 is TGTGCCAGCGGGGGGGCAGTTTATAGTAACACTGAAGCTTTCTTT.

This clone was detected a few times. This chain links TRBV5-1 with TRBJ2-2, with TRBD2 matching 9 bases. The CDR3 covers 15 residues. Germline assignment: CDR1 SGHRS and CDR2 YFSETQ. Losses at the gene ends were 4 bases for V and 4 bases for J; bases not matched to a gene: 5. The CDR3 loop is CASSPGLAGTGELFF. The CDR3 DNA reads as TGCGCCAGCAGCCCGGGACTAGCAGGCACCGGGGAGCTGTTTTTT. Using reference TRBV5-1 and TRBJ2-2 for the parts outside the CDR3, the full variable domain is KAGVTQTPRYLIKTRGQQVTLSCSPISGHRSVSWYQQTPGQGLQFLFEYFSETQRNKGNFPGRFSGRQFSNSRSEMNVSTLELGDSALYLCASSPGLAGTGELFFGEGSRLTVL.

The chain carries TRBV19 and TRBJ1-2, with 7 bases aligning to TRBD1. The CDR3 length is 15 residues. Germline assignment: CDR1 LNHDA and CDR2 SQIVND (reference sequence). With V trimmed by 5 bases and J by 1 base, 7 bases remained unmatched. In DNA form, the CDR3 reads TGTGCCAGTAGTGCGCGGGACAGAGATAACTATGGCTACACCTTC. Amino acids: CASSARDRDNYGYTF.

The chain couples TRBV6-1 to TRBJ1-3; perhaps TRBD1 as D (6 bases). Germline-derived CDR1 and CDR2 are MNHNS and SASEGT. Trimming removed 2 bases from V and 2 bases from J, with 13 bases in between. The CDR3 length is 16 residues. CDR3 DNA sequence: TGTGCCAGCAGTGAACTCCCCAGGGGAACTGGAAACACCATATATTTT. Translation: CASSELPRGTGNTIYF.

This sequence joins TRBV12-3 or TRBV12-4 and TRBJ1-1; D gene uncertain. This CDR3 spans 12 amino acids. V lost 8 bases and J 0 bases, leaving 7 bases between the germline ends. Written as DNA, the CDR3 is TGTGCCAGCGCGAGGGTGAACACTGAAGCTTTCTTT. Its translation is CASARVNTEAFF.

The CDR3 protein is CASTGQGADTQYF. In DNA form, the CDR3 reads TGTGCCAGCACCGGACAGGGCGCAGATACGCAGTATTTT. This sequence joins TRBV27 and TRBJ2-3, with 8 bases identical to TRBD1. Trimming at V came to 7 bases and at J to 4 bases, leaving 4 bases not matched to a gene. Germline CDR1 and CDR2: MNHEY and SMNVEV (reference sequence). The CDR3 covers 13 residues.

The gene calls are TRBV2 and TRBJ2-7, with TRBD1 identical over 7 bases. The CDR3 is 14 residues long. Per the germline V gene, CDR1 is SNHLY and CDR2 is FYNNEI. The junction had 8 bases not matched to a gene; V was cut back by 9 bases and J by 0 bases. CDR3 in amino acids: CASYLGDSSYEQYF. The CDR3 nucleotides are TGTGCCAGTTATTTGGGGGACAGCTCCTACGAGCAGTACTTC.

The chain joins TRBV11-2 to TRBJ1-5, with D perhaps TRBD1 (5 bases). Germline CDR1 SGHAT, CDR2 FQNNGV. The CDR3 is made up of 15 amino acids. Trimming pared 5 bases from V and 2 bases from J, leaving 13 bases between. CDR3 protein: CASSRGGVGNQPQHF. CDR3 nucleotide sequence: TGTGCCAGCAGCCGTGGGGGGGTGGGCAATCAGCCCCAGCATTTT. Together with reference TRBV11-2 and TRBJ1-5, the CDR3 gives the full variable domain: EAGVAQSPRYKIIEKRQSVAFWCNPISGHATLYWYQQILGQGPKLLIQFQNNGVVDDSQLPKDRFSAERLKGVDSTLKIQPAKLEDSAVYLCASSRGGVGNQPQHFGDGTRLSIL.

The genes are TRBV21-1 and TRBJ2-7; whether TRBD1, the table's D call, matches the DNA was not checked. TRBV21-1 corresponds to a pseudogene. This CDR3 has 15 amino acids. The CDR3 reads CASSSWDRSSYEQYF. The CDR3 coding sequence is TGTGCCAGCAGCAGCTGGGACAGGAGCTCCTACGAGCAGTACTTC.

Here the CDR3 DNA reads TGTGCCAGCAGCCAAGAGTTAGGGACAGGAAACCAAGAGACCCAGTACTTC. Translation gives CASSQELGTGNQETQYF. This chain joins TRBV3-1 (or the pseudogene TRBV3-2) and TRBJ2-5; 8 bases line up with TRBD1. The germline V gene encodes CDR1 LGHDT and CDR2 YNNKEL (reference sequence). V was pared by 0 bases and J by 0 bases, with 6 bases of the junction left unmatched. CDR3 length equals 17 residues.

The chain is built from TRBV5-6 and TRBJ2-1, with D possibly TRBD2 on 5 matching bases. Germline CDR1 and CDR2: SGHDT and YYEEEE. The length of the CDR3 is 11 residues. Trimming shortened V by 2 bases and J by 10 bases, and 7 bases separated the two germline ends. As DNA, the CDR3 is TGTGCCAGCAGCTTATGGGAGGAGCAGTTCTTC. Encoded protein: CASSLWEEQFF. Full variable domain (rest looked up from reference TRBV5-6 and TRBJ2-1): DAGVTQSPTHLIKTRGQQVTLRCSPKSGHDTVSWYQQALGQGPQFIFQYYEEEERQRGNFPDRFSGHQFPNYSSELNVNALLLGDSALYLCASSLWEEQFFGPGTRLTVL.

The chain has TRBV3-1 (or the pseudogene TRBV3-2) and TRBJ1-2; D is possibly TRBD1 (5 bases). Trimming took 0 bases from V and 8 from J, leaving 16 bases between them. This CDR3 comprises 15 residues. Germline values: CDR1 LGHDT, CDR2 YNNKEL (reference sequence). The CDR3 coding sequence is TGTGCCAGCAGCCAAGATCTAGCGTCAGGGAGAGGCTACACCTTC. It specifies CASSQDLASGRGYTF.

About this clone: This sample also contains other DNA sequences that code for the same CDR3. This chain uses TRBV11-2 with TRBJ2-1; 7 bases align to TRBD1. CDR3 size: 17 residues. J gave up 4 bases and V 0 bases, and 9 bases lay outside the gene matches. The germline CDR1 and CDR2 sequences are SGHAT and FQNNGV. The CDR3 spells CASSLDFRAGGYNEQFF. CDR3 nucleotide sequence: TGTGCCAGCAGCTTAGATTTCAGGGCAGGGGGTTACAATGAGCAGTTCTTC.

The chain uses TRBV3-1 (or the pseudogene TRBV3-2) and TRBJ1-5; the D is unclear. The CDR3 runs 15 residues. CDR1 is LGHDT, CDR2 YNNKEL, per germline (reference sequence). V was cut by 0 bases and J by 7 bases, with 13 bases left in between. CDR3 residues: CASSQDAKGGQPQHF. The CDR3, as DNA: TGTGCCAGCAGCCAAGATGCCAAGGGAGGGCAGCCCCAGCATTTT.

The chain carries TRBV13 and TRBJ1-2; D is possibly TRBD1 (5 bases). The CDR3 totals 16 residues. Trimming took 6 bases from V and 5 from J, leaving 22 bases between them. Germline CDR1 is PRHDT and CDR2 is FYEKMQ (reference sequence). CDR3 region: CASSLGRSGKVYGYTF. In DNA, the CDR3 is TGTGCCAGCAGTTTGGGTAGGTCAGGGAAAGTGTATGGCTACACCTTC.